A selection of T cell receptor beta chains follows, all from one sample in a study of radiotherapy plus CTLA-4 blockade in lung cancer. Assay used: immunoSEQ multiplex PCR; TCRdb lists only in-frame clones, some missing. The data contain about 110,000 clones, about 84% of them singletons. This specimen consisted of peripheral blood, obtained from a patient treated with radiotherapy plus ipilimumab. The receptors were gathered from a human donor with non-small cell lung cancer that progressed on radiotherapy plus ipilimumab. Some clones in this sample may be carry-over from other donors' samples. The CDR3 runs from the conserved cysteine through the conserved F or W. The D gene is left open where the match is weak. Rows may omit the clone size; those that give it use once, few, many or a size class.

V	D	size	J	DNA	CDR3
TRBV18	.	.	TRBJ2-7	TGTGCCAGCTCACCAGGGGGACTGCCTCCCTACGAGCAGTACTTC	CASSPGGLPPYEQYF
TRBV6-4	.	.	TRBJ1-4	TGTGCCAGCAGTGACTCGTCCCAGGGAGGAAAACTGTTTTTT	CASSDSSQGGKLFF
TRBV7-6	TRBD1	.	TRBJ2-5	TGTGCCAGCAGCTTGGGACAGGGGATAGGGGAGACCCAGTACTTC	CASSLGQGIGETQYF
TRBV6-5	.	.	TRBJ1-5	TGTGCCAGCAGTGATGGAGTTATACCCCAGCATTTT	CASSDGVIPQHF
TRBV5-1	TRBD2	.	TRBJ2-1	TGCGCCAGCAACTACCGGGGGGTCTCCTACAATGAGCAGTTCTTC	CASNYRGVSYNEQFF
TRBV4-1	.	once	TRBJ2-1	TGCGCCAGCAGCCAAGATGGGGAGCGGACTGAGCAGTTCTTC	CASSQDGERTEQFF
TRBV9	.	.	TRBJ2-7	TGTGCCAGCGAGGGCCAGGAGGGCTCCGAGCAGTACTTC	CASEGQEGSEQYF
TRBV5-1	.	.	TRBJ1-1	TGCGCCAGCAGCCCCTTTGAGGTAGTGGGGCCAGCTTTCTTT	CASSPFEVVGPAFF
TRBV5-1	.	once	TRBJ1-3	TGCGCCAGCGCGGGCCGGCCCAGGGACTTAGGAAACACCATATATTTT	CASAGRPRDLGNTIYF
TRBV4-3	.	.	TRBJ1-2	TGCGCCAGCAGCCAAGAAGACGACTGGGCAAGGGGCTACACCTTC	CASSQEDDWARGYTF
TRBV7-2	.	once	TRBJ1-1	TGTGCCAGCAGCTTCTCCAGGGGCCAAGGGGCTTTCTTT	CASSFSRGQGAFF
TRBV4-1	TRBD1	.	TRBJ1-2	TGCGCCAGCAGCCGGACAGGGGTCGATAACTATGGCTACACCTTC	CASSRTGVDNYGYTF
TRBV7-9	TRBD2	.	TRBJ2-3	TGTGCCAGCAGCCCTAGCGGGGGGACAGATACGCAGTATTTT	CASSPSGGTDTQYF
TRBV7-2	TRBD1	medium-sized	TRBJ1-3	TGTGCCGTGGCAGGGGGCGCTGGAAACACCATATATTTT	CAVAGGAGNTIYF
TRBV11-2	TRBD2	.	TRBJ2-1	TGTGCCAGCAGCTTTAGCGGGGGGGCTTTCACCTACAATGAGCAGTTCTTC	CASSFSGGAFTYNEQFF
TRBV6-5	.	.	TRBJ2-5	TGTGCCAGCAGTTACAAAGGGATGGGGGACCAAGAGACCCAGTACTTC	CASSYKGMGDQETQYF
TRBV6-5	.	.	TRBJ1-5	TGTGCCAGCAGTTACTCGCCAGATAGCAATCAGCCCCAGCATTTT	CASSYSPDSNQPQHF
TRBV29-1	.	.	TRBJ2-3	TGCAGCGTTGAAATAGCGGCAGATACGCAGTATTTT	CSVEIAADTQYF
TRBV7-3	TRBD1	.	TRBJ2-7	TGTGCCAGCAGCTTAGTCGGGGACAGGGGGCTCGAGCAGTACTTC	CASSLVGDRGLEQYF
TRBV5-5	.	.	TRBJ1-4	TGTGCCAGCAGCTTCCCAGGGCGGTTAGATGAAAAACTGTTTTTT	CASSFPGRLDEKLFF
TRBV6-5	.	few	TRBJ2-4	TGTGCCAGCCGCCAAACAACGTCAGCCAAAAACATTCAGTACTTC	CASRQTTSAKNIQYF
TRBV11-2	.	.	TRBJ1-2	TGTGCCAGCAGCTTAGCCGGACGGAATTATGGCTACACCTTC	CASSLAGRNYGYTF
TRBV7-8	TRBD2	.	TRBJ2-2	TGTGCCAGCAGCTTAGATTCCGCGGGGGGGCCTTCCGGGGAGCTGTTTTTT	CASSLDSAGGPSGELFF
TRBV5-1	TRBD1	once	TRBJ2-3	TGCGCCAGCAGAGACAGGGTAAATGGAAATACGCAGTATTTT	CASRDRVNGNTQYF
TRBV21-1	.	few	TRBJ1-3	TGTGCCAGCAGCAAAAGACCGACCTCTGGAAACACCATATATTTT	CASSKRPTSGNTIYF
TRBV19	.	.	TRBJ1-2	TGTGCCAGTACCATGGGGGAGGCCTATGGCTACACCTTC	CASTMGEAYGYTF
TRBV5-1	.	.	TRBJ2-7	TGCGCCAGCAGCCCGGTAGGCTCCTACGAGCAGTACTTC	CASSPVGSYEQYF
TRBV27	.	few	TRBJ2-3	TGTGCCAGCAGCCTGGACAGGGTGGCGGGGGGGGGCTCAGATACGCAGTATTTT	CASSLDRVAGGGSDTQYF
TRBV5-4	.	.	TRBJ1-5	TGTGCCAGCAGCTTGGGAGGGGGTAACAATCAGCCCCAGCATTTT	CASSLGGGNNQPQHF
TRBV18	.	.	TRBJ2-1	TGTGCCAGCTCACCAATAGGGGGAAGGGGCTCCTACAATGAGCAGTTCTTC	CASSPIGGRGSYNEQFF
TRBV6-5	.	.	TRBJ1-5	TGTGCCAGCAGTTACGGGCAGGGGAGTCAGCCCCAGCATTTT	CASSYGQGSQPQHF
TRBV4-2	TRBD1	few	TRBJ2-7	TGTGCCAGCAGCCAAGATGGACAGGGGGCGTTCTACGAGCAGTACTTC	CASSQDGQGAFYEQYF
TRBV4-1	.	.	TRBJ1-2	TGCGCCAGCAGCCTGGGGCCGGGACACCCGTTTTTTCACACCTTC	CASSLGPGHPFFHTF
TRBV7-2	.	.	TRBJ2-1	TGTGCCAGCAGCTTACAACCGAGCTCCTACAATGAGCAGTTCTTC	CASSLQPSSYNEQFF
TRBV13	.	.	TRBJ2-3	TGTGCCAGCAGCTACGGGGACATCACAGATACGCAGTATTTT	CASSYGDITDTQYF
TRBV5-1	.	.	TRBJ2-3	TGCGCCAGCAGCCTGGTCGGTAGCGGTATCACAGATACGCAGTATTTT	CASSLVGSGITDTQYF
TRBV4-3	.	many	TRBJ2-6	TGCGCCAGCAGCCAAGATGGTTCGGGCTCTGGGGCCAACGTCCTGACTTTC	CASSQDGSGSGANVLTF
TRBV2	TRBD1	.	TRBJ1-5	TGTGCCTGCAAGCAGGGACAGGGGCATCAGCCCCAGCATTTT	CACKQGQGHQPQHF
TRBV6-6	TRBD1	.	TRBJ1-2	TGTGCCACCCGACTGGACAGGGAGTTCTATGGCTACACCTTC	CATRLDREFYGYTF
TRBV4-3	.	once	TRBJ2-3	TGCGCCAGCAGCCAAGATCGTAGTTTGGATACGCAGTATTTT	CASSQDRSLDTQYF
TRBV6-6	.	.	TRBJ1-5	TGTGCCAGCAGTCCATTCCCGGGATATAATCAGCCCCAGCATTTT	CASSPFPGYNQPQHF
TRBV7-9	.	few	TRBJ1-2	TGTGCCAGCAGCCCCGGGACACGTTATGGCTACACCTTC	CASSPGTRYGYTF
TRBV7-2	TRBD1	.	TRBJ2-7	TGTGCCAGCAGCTTAGCGCGGGACAGGGGAGGCGAGCAGTACTTC	CASSLARDRGGEQYF
TRBV7-6	.	.	TRBJ1-5	TGTGCCAGCAGCGGGATGGGGGGAATCAATCAGCCCCAGCATTTT	CASSGMGGINQPQHF
TRBV27	.	once	TRBJ2-2	TGTGCCAGCAGTTTCAGGGGTGGCACCGGGGAGCTGTTTTTT	CASSFRGGTGELFF